This section outlines one TCR beta chain sequence together with its context. In the study's own analysis: The authors estimated nucleated cell counts from reference gene primer amplification. Clones were sequenced by immunoSEQ multiplex PCR, and TCRdb holds only the in-frame ones, with some missing. V and J calls and clone size follow that table, whereas D and trimming were derived from the DNA. The table has about 70,000 clones, roughly 83% seen once. The sample comes from a study of blood T cell repertoires in COVID-19. Study-wide context: Both acute and convalescent COVID-19 samples were obtained from the United States, Italy and Spain. PBMCs, B-cell-depleted T cells, or T cells were the source of the cDNA or gDNA that made up the material.

Trimming pared 5 bases from V and 5 bases from J, leaving 16 bases between. The CDR3 totals 14 residues. Looked up from germline, CDR1 is MNHEY and CDR2 is SVGAGI. Enrolled during active infection, Seattle patients were then followed longitudinally. This receptor was obtained from a man between 25 and 39 years old with COVID-19, enrolled during active disease. The chain joins TRBV6-5 to TRBJ2-7; possibly TRBD1 for D (6 bases). The specimen sequenced was peripheral blood. The CDR3 loop is CASSPGTPRDEQYF. The CDR3 region has the DNA TGTGCCAGCAGTCCCGGGACACCCCGGGACGAGCAGTACTTC.